This T cell receptor beta chain was sequenced during a study of cytomegalovirus exposure and HLA in healthy donors. Whole-study results and caveats: Three of the chains that were CMV-associated were confirmed in vitro to be specific for CMV antigens. For most TCR sequences rarity was the rule, although some public TCRs occurred in many donors.

TCRdb's table, derived via immunoSEQ multiplex PCR, lists solely in-frame clones and lacks some. The sample lists more than 300,000 clones, around 86% occurring once. This clone was observed a handful of times. The target antigen is unknown. Germline V gene lookup returns CDR1 SGHRS and CDR2 YFSETQ. V lost 0 bases, J lost 0 bases, and 10 bases lay in between. The CDR3 spans 17 residues. The receptor was isolated from a young woman in good health and CMV-seronegative. Sequencing was done on a sample of PBMCs. The chain couples TRBV5-1 to TRBJ2-6; D is unclear. CDR3 sequence (DNA): TGCGCCAGCAGCTTGGCAGGAATCATCTCTGGGGCCAACGTCCTGACTTTC. Protein product: CASSLAGIISGANVLTF.